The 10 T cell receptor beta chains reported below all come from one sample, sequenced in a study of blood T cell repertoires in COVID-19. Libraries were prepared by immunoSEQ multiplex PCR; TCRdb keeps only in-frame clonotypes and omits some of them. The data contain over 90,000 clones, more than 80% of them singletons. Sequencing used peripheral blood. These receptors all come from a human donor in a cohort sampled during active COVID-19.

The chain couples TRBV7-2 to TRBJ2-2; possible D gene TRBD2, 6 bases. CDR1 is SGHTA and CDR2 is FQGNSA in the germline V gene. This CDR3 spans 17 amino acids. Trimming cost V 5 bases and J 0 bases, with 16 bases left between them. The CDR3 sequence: CASSAGRGYANTGELFF. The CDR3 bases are TGTGCCAGCAGCGCCGGGCGGGGATACGCGAACACCGGGGAGCTGTTTTTT.

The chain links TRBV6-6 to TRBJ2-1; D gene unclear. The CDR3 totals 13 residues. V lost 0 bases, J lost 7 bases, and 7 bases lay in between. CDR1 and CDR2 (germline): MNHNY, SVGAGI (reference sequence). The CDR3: CASSYSQRNEQFF. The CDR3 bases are TGTGCCAGCAGTTACTCGCAGAGGAATGAGCAGTTCTTC.

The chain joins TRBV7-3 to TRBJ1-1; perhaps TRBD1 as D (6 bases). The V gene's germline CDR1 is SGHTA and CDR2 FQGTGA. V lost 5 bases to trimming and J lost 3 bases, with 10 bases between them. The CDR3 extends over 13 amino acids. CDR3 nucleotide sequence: TGTGCCAGCAGCCAGGGGAGGGACACTGAAGCTTTCTTT. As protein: CASSQGRDTEAFF.

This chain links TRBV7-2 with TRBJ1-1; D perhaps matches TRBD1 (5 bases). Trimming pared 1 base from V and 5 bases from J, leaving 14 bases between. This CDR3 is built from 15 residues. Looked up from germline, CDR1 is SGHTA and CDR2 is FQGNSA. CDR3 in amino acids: CASSLEFRVRTEAFF. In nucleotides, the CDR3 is TGTGCCAGCAGCTTAGAGTTCAGGGTGAGGACTGAAGCTTTCTTT.

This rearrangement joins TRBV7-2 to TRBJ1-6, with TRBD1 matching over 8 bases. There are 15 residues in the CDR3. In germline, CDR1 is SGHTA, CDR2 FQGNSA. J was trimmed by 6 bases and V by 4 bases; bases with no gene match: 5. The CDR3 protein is CASSSSGQGNSPLHF. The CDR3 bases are TGTGCCAGCAGCTCCTCCGGACAGGGTAATTCACCCCTCCACTTT.

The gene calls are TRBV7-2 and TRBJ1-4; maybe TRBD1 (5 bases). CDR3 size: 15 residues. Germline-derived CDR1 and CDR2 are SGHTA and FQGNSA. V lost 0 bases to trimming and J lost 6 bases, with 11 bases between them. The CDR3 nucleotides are TGTGCCAGCAGCTTAGCCCGGACAAACTATGAAAAACTGTTTTTT. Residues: CASSLARTNYEKLFF.

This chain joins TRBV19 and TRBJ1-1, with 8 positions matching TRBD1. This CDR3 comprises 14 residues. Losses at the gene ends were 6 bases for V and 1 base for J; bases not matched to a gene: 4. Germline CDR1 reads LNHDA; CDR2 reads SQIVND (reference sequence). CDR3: CASRTDRGNTEAFF. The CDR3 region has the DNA TGTGCCAGTAGGACAGACAGGGGGAACACTGAAGCTTTCTTT.

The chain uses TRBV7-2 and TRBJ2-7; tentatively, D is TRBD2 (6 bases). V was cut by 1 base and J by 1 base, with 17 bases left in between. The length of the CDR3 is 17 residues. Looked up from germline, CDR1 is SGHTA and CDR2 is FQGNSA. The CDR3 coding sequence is TGTGCCAGCAGCTTAGTTAACGAGCGGGCCTTTTCCTACGAGCAGTACTTC. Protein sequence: CASSLVNERAFSYEQYF. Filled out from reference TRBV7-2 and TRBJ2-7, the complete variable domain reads GAGVSQSPSNKVTEKGKDVELRCDPISGHTALYWYRQSLGQGLEFLIYFQGNSAPDKSGLPSDRFSAERTGGSVSTLTIQRTQQEDSAVYLCASSLVNERAFSYEQYFGPGTRLTVT.

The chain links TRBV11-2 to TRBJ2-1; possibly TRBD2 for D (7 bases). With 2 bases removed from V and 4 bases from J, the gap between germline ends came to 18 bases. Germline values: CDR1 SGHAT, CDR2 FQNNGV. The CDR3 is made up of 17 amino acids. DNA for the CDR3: TGTGCCAGCAGCTTATATTGGGCAGGGGAGGGATACAATGAGCAGTTCTTC. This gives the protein CASSLYWAGEGYNEQFF.

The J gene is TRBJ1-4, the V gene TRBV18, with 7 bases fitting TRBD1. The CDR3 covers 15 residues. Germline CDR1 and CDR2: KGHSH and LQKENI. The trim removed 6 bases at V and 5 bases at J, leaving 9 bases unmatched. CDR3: CASSPATRGNEKLFF. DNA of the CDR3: TGTGCCAGCTCCCCCGCCACCAGGGGGAATGAAAAACTGTTTTTT. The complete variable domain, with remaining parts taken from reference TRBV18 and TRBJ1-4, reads NAGVMQNPRHLVRRRGQEARLRCSPMKGHSHVYWYRQLPEEGLKFMVYLQKENIIDESGMPKERFSAEFPKEGPSILRIQQVVRGDSAAYFCASSPATRGNEKLFFGSGTQLSVL.